The sequence of this T cell receptor beta chain was determined in a study of T cell responses to AZD1222 COVID-19 vaccine (dated by TCRdb to the early 2020s). About the full investigation: TCR sequencing was performed for 233 trial participants, of whom approximately 200 were given two doses of AZD1222 and some 25 were given two doses of MenACWY control vaccine. Trial participants were enrolled by age into 18-55, 56-69 and 70-plus year subgroups, with around 150, 28 and 57 TCR-sequenced participants respectively.

The sample's time point label, in plain terms: about 28 days (+/-7) after the second vaccine dose. AZD1222 recipients given second doses at about 4 weeks or at about 12 weeks were pooled, since spike-specific TCR depth and breadth were not found to differ between the two schedules. Vaccinee samples were obtained from the UK trials COV001 and COV002, which included a single-blind randomized controlled phase 2/3 trial of AZD1222 (ChAdOx1 nCoV-19) in healthy adults. Trial participant PBMC samples were collected at day 0 and day 28 after the second dose for TCRbeta chain sequencing. Results the study describes overall, beyond this receptor: After two AZD1222 doses, spike-specific TCR breadth and depth were significantly higher than at day 0 and than in MenACWY recipients. Conclusions about previously exposed vaccinees are limited, since just a handful of AZD1222 recipients were seropositive for SARS-CoV-2 at baseline. In the small 56-69-year group, the increase in depth fell short of significance, most likely because of low power. Vaccine-associated CD4 TCRs spanned the whole spike protein, with dominant responses in regions 160-218 and 743-854. Because no samples from the day 14 peak response were available, repertoires could be characterized only after the peak T cell response. Participants were mostly white British and included more females than males, and it was suggested by the authors that clonal diversity may have been underestimated. Epitopes outside the regions mutated in the B.1.351 and B.1.1.7 variants were reportedly recognized by nearly half of the unique spike-specific TCRs.

On this clone: Its antigen is still unknown. Base-call qualities are not available, and no considerably larger clone is one nucleotide away.

The CDR3 regions of human TCRbeta chains were analyzed by immunosequencing. The study's processing was this. Repertoire TCRs were matched against a reference library of SARS-CoV-2-specific TCRs generated with the MIRA antigen-specificity platform. Breadth was defined as the fraction of unique TCRs that were SARS-CoV-2-associated. Depth was defined as the fraction of total T cells that were SARS-CoV-2-associated. Using the MIRA data, every spike-specific TCR was mapped to the spike region that the TCR reacted to and assigned to either a CD4 or a CD8 class. Log10-transformed breadth and depth values were compared by one-way ANOVA with Sidak's multiple comparisons tests. The clones in this table, taken by TCRdb from immuneACCESS, are in-frame only. Not every clone is retained; where verified, under half of the shortfall comes from an unresolved V gene, and the cause of the rest is unknown. Clone size and the V and J calls come from that table; the DNA yielded D and trimming. A total of around 99,000 clones appear in this sample, about 87% of them only once. 4.4% of the sample lies in the top ten.

The CDR3 goes from the cysteine to the phenylalanine over 16 residues. Only CDR3 DNA is held: 48 bases, read in frame from base 1. Relative to germline, V is 1 base shorter and J is 2 bases shorter, with 12 bases between their ends. The germline V gene provides CDR1 SGHTA and CDR2 FQGTGA. The chain joins TRBV7-3 to TRBJ2-1, with a weak D call of TRBD2 (5 bases match). This specimen consisted of peripheral blood, obtained 28 days after the second AZD1222 dose. This sequence was found in an adult who received the AZD1222 COVID-19 vaccine. The nucleotides are TGTGCCAGCAGCTTAATGGGAGCCTCCCCCTACAATGAGCAGTTCTTC. The encoded protein is CASSLMGASPYNEQFF.